Sequencing of this T cell receptor (beta chain) was carried out in a study of blood T cells in healthy people across ages. This clonotype was detected ten times or more. The second PCR ran about 6 to 12 cycles with a sample-barcoded 5' primer and J-beta primers. At least 2.5 million CDR3-containing paired-end reads were obtained per sample. TCRdb reprocessed the 5' RACE reads via MiXCR and lists one record per CDR3 protein. The sample carries roughly 640,000 distinct CDR3 sequences, approximately 30% recorded once. CDR3 length: 15 amino acids. Germline CDR1 reads SGDLS; CDR2 reads YYNGEE. V gave up 0 bases and J gave up 3 bases; unmatched junction bases: 6.

Sequencing was performed on blood. V usage is TRBV9 and J usage is TRBJ2-7, with TRBD1 identical over 7 bases. The clonotype comes from a woman aged 80 or over in good health. The CDR3: CASSVAPGQNYEQYF. Here the CDR3 DNA reads TGTGCCAGCAGCGTAGCCCCGGGACAGAACTACGAGCAGTACTTC.